A single count supports the clone carrying this TCR beta chain. The sample originates from a study of shared clonotypes between healthy human individuals. Deep-level settings were used for running the assay. Profiled with immunoSEQ multiplex PCR; TCRdb holds only in-frame clones, not every one. The sample contains fewer than 600,000 clones, 79% of which appear only once. The donors, healthy adults who were HIV-negative, had experienced no recent acute infections or vaccinations. Every donor was a Caucasian adult from Nashville, Tennessee. Genomic DNA, for the unsorted samples, came from some 100 million PBMCs. The CDR3 length is 12 residues. Germline values: CDR1 SNHLY, CDR2 FYNNEI. Trimming cost V 6 bases and J 5 bases, with 9 bases left between them.

The sequencing input was PBMCs. J is TRBJ2-3 and V is TRBV2; D unresolved. The TCR originated in a woman in her thirties or forties in good health. Some clones in this sample may be carry-over from other donors' samples. CDR3 sequence (DNA): TGTGCCAGCAGCTACAACAGAGATACGCAGTATTTT. Its translation is CASSYNRDTQYF. Full variable domain (rest looked up from reference TRBV2 and TRBJ2-3): EPEVTQTPSHQVTQMGQEVILRCVPISNHLYFYWYRQILGQKVEFLVSFYNNEISEKSEIFDDQFSVERPDGSNFTLKIRSTKLEDSAMYFCASSYNRDTQYFGPGTRLTVL.